The next 21 T cell receptor beta chains were all read from a single sample in a study of blood T cell repertoires in COVID-19. TCRdb keeps only in-frame clones here, not all; method: immunoSEQ multiplex PCR. The sample carries about 300,000 clones, about 82% recorded once. The specimen sequenced was peripheral blood. All receptors come from a woman aged 50 to 60 with acute or convalescent COVID-19.

V gene TRBV5-1 combines with J gene TRBJ2-5, with D maybe TRBD1 (6 bases). This CDR3 is 14 amino acids long. The germline CDR1 and CDR2 sequences are SGHRS and YFSETQ. V lost 3 bases, J lost 3 bases, and 12 bases lay in between. In DNA form, the CDR3 reads TGCGCCAGCAGCTACGGACAGCTGGAAGAGACCCAGTACTTC. Translated: CASSYGQLEETQYF.

The chain recombines TRBV5-4 with TRBJ1-5; TRBD1 agrees at 8 bases. The V segment lost 1 base and the J segment 7 bases; nucleotides outside the gene matches: 10. Germline V gives CDR1 SGHNT, CDR2 YYREEE (reference sequence). The CDR3 contains 16 residues. The CDR3 sequence is CASSLYTGGQGQPQHF. CDR3 DNA sequence: TGTGCCAGCAGCTTGTACACAGGGGGGCAAGGCCAGCCCCAGCATTTT.

The genes are TRBV7-9 and TRBJ2-5; 8 nucleotides line up with TRBD2. The ends lost 5 bases at V and 7 bases at J; junction bases unmatched: 9. The CDR3 is made up of 14 amino acids. Germline CDR1 and CDR2: SEHNR and FQNEAQ (reference sequence). The chain's CDR3 is CASSLGRAAGTQYF. CDR3 DNA sequence: TGTGCCAGCAGCCTCGGGAGGGCGGCCGGGACCCAGTACTTC.

The chain links TRBV10-3 to TRBJ2-1; 11 nucleotides match TRBD2. This CDR3 is 15 amino acids long. From germline, CDR1 is ENHRY and CDR2 SYGVKD. Trimming cost V 8 bases and J 7 bases; bases outside gene matches: 10. The CDR3 loop reads CAIGNGTSGYNEQFF. CDR3 DNA sequence: TGTGCCATCGGGAACGGGACTAGCGGATATAATGAGCAGTTCTTC.

CDR3 nucleotide sequence: TGTGCCAGCAGCTTACGTCTAGCGGGAGATGGGACCCAGTACTTC. Its protein is CASSLRLAGDGTQYF. The V and J genes are TRBV7-7 and TRBJ2-5; 10 nucleotides agree with TRBD2. CDR1 SSHAT and CDR2 FNYEAQ come from the germline V gene (reference sequence). This CDR3 has 15 amino acids. Trimming at V came to 2 bases and at J to 7 bases, leaving 7 bases not matched to a gene.

The CDR3 spells CASSSRGVNLGTDTQYF. Here the CDR3 DNA reads TGTGCCAGCAGCTCCCGGGGAGTGAACTTGGGCACAGATACGCAGTATTTT. The chain combines TRBV11-2 with TRBJ2-3; D possibly corresponds to TRBD2 (5 bases). The CDR3 contains 17 residues. The V end lost 4 bases, the J end lost 1 base, and 18 bases lay between the germline ends. The V gene's germline CDR1 is SGHAT and CDR2 FQNNGV.

The chain is built from TRBV28 and TRBJ2-3, with 8 bases lining up with TRBD1. The trim removed 4 bases at V and 6 bases at J, leaving 12 bases unmatched. Germline V gene sequence: CDR1 MDHEN, CDR2 SYDVKM. The CDR3 spans 16 residues. The chain's CDR3 is CASSSNPWTGSDTQYF. DNA for the CDR3: TGTGCCAGCAGTTCCAACCCTTGGACAGGGAGCGATACGCAGTATTTT.

This clone was counted only a few times. The J gene is TRBJ1-5, the V gene TRBV28; no clear D. The germline V gene encodes CDR1 MDHEN and CDR2 SYDVKM. This CDR3 spans 16 amino acids. The germline V and J ends were trimmed by 5 bases and 3 bases, with 17 bases remaining between them. CDR3 coding DNA: TGTGCCAGCAGTCCCGGGTCCTCCACCTTCAATCAGCCCCAGCATTTT. It yields the protein CASSPGSSTFNQPQHF.

This clone has only one observation. Additional DNA sequences in this sample encode the identical CDR3. The genes are TRBV5-1 and TRBJ2-1, with TRBD2 identical over 9 bases. The junction had 2 bases not matched to a gene; V was cut back by 1 base and J by 6 bases. CDR3 length: 14 amino acids. CDR1 is SGHRS and CDR2 is YFSETQ in the germline V gene. The CDR3 region is CASSLTSGSNEQFF. The CDR3 nucleotides are TGCGCCAGCAGCTTGACTAGCGGGTCCAATGAGCAGTTCTTC.

The chain carries TRBV5-8 and TRBJ1-1; D may be TRBD1 (5 bases). Germline V gene lookup returns CDR1 SGHTS and CDR2 YDEGEE. This CDR3 spans 15 amino acids. Trimming removed 2 bases from V and 4 bases from J, with 15 bases in between. The CDR3 spells CASSFFGGRATEAFF. The DNA for the CDR3 is TGTGCCAGCAGCTTCTTCGGGGGGAGGGCCACTGAAGCTTTCTTT.

This clone was detected only once. CDR3 sequence (DNA): TGTGCCATCAGTGAGGGTCACAGCCCCACCGGGGAGCTGTTTTTT. Its translation is CAISEGHSPTGELFF. The chain uses TRBV10-3 and TRBJ2-2; D is ambiguous. Trimming left V 2 bases short and J 4 bases short, with 11 bases between. This CDR3 has 15 residues. Germline V CDR1 and CDR2: ENHRY, SYGVKD.

The V and J genes are TRBV6-2 or TRBV6-3 and TRBJ2-3; 8 bases line up with TRBD2. Per the germline V gene, CDR1 is MNHEY and CDR2 is SVGEGT. CDR3 length: 17 residues. With V trimmed by 0 bases and J by 2 bases, 7 bases remained unmatched. In DNA, the CDR3 is TGTGCCAGCAGTTACTCGGCGGTACTAGCGGACACAGATACGCAGTATTTT. It specifies CASSYSAVLADTDTQYF.

The V gene is TRBV19, the J gene TRBJ2-7; the match to TRBD2 covers 10 bases. The CDR3 consists of 15 residues. Germline trimming cut 5 bases from V and 1 base from J; bases unmatched to any gene: 5. CDR1 LNHDA and CDR2 SQIVND come from the germline V gene (reference sequence). The CDR3 loop reads CASSPGTSVSYEQYF. The CDR3 DNA reads as TGTGCCAGTAGTCCCGGGACTAGCGTATCCTACGAGCAGTACTTC.

The chain joins TRBV9 to TRBJ2-1; 9 bases agree with TRBD1. Looked up from germline, CDR1 is SGDLS and CDR2 is YYNGEE. The CDR3 loop spans 14 amino acids. V dropped 4 bases and J dropped 2; count of bases not matched to a gene: 1. This CDR3 reads CASSRQGAYNEQFF. The CDR3 DNA reads TGTGCCAGCAGCCGACAGGGGGCCTACAATGAGCAGTTCTTC.

The chain joins TRBV9 to TRBJ1-2; perhaps TRBD1 as D (6 bases). The CDR3 covers 13 residues. Between the trimmed V and J ends, which lost 0 bases and 3 bases, there was a span of 6 bases. Germline loops: CDR1 SGDLS, CDR2 YYNGEE. CDR3 in DNA: TGTGCCAGCAGCGTAGACAGGGACTATGGCTACACCTTC. This translates into CASSVDRDYGYTF.

The J gene is TRBJ2-1, the V gene TRBV5-1; D perhaps matches TRBD2 (5 bases). This CDR3 has 15 amino acids. Germline V lookup: CDR1 SGHRS, CDR2 YFSETQ. V was cut by 5 bases and J by 0 bases, with 12 bases left in between. For the CDR3, the DNA is TGCGCCAGCAGTCAGGACGGGAACTCCTACAATGAGCAGTTCTTC. Its protein is CASSQDGNSYNEQFF.

This clone came up a few times. This sequence joins TRBV6-5 and TRBJ2-7; 11 nucleotides match TRBD2. This CDR3 region has 14 residues. Germline V lookup: CDR1 MNHEY, CDR2 SVGAGI. The trim removed 7 bases at V and 4 bases at J, leaving 6 bases unmatched. CDR3 residues: CASTRTSGLYEQYF. The DNA for the CDR3 is TGTGCCAGCACCAGGACTAGCGGGTTATACGAGCAGTACTTC.

The chain carries TRBV30 and TRBJ1-5; a possible D gene is TRBD1 (5 bases). CDR1 and CDR2 (germline): GTSNPN, SVGIG (reference sequence). The CDR3 runs 13 residues. Between the trimmed V and J ends, which lost 3 bases and 7 bases, there was a span of 13 bases. The CDR3 DNA reads as TGTGCCTGGAGCGCGGGGGTATGGCAGCCCCAGCATTTT. This encodes CAWSAGVWQPQHF. The variable domain in full, with the rest retrieved from reference TRBV30 and TRBJ1-5, is SQTIHQWPATLVQPVGSPLSLECTVEGTSNPNLYWYRQAAGRGLQLLFYSVGIGQISSEVPQNLSASRPQDRQFILSSKKLLLSDSGFYLCAWSAGVWQPQHFGDGTRLSIL.

A few counts support this clone. The junction departs from the called germline gene at one end, perhaps through a read error. This rearrangement joins TRBV5-4 to TRBJ2-7, with TRBD2 matching over 10 bases. Germline lookup yields CDR1 SGHNT and CDR2 YYREEE (reference sequence). This CDR3 has 18 residues. This chain's CDR3 is CASSSWGLAGVKRGTLIF. The CDR3 DNA reads TGTGCCAGCAGCTCCTGGGGGCTAGCGGGAGTGAAGAGGGGGACCCTGATCTTC. The variable domain in full, completed from reference TRBV5-4 and TRBJ2-7, reads ETGVTQSPTHLIKTRGQQVTLRCSSQSGHNTVSWYQQALGQGPQFIFQYYREEENGRGNFPPRFSGLQFPNYSSELNVNALELDDSALYLCASSSWGLAGVKRGTLIFGPGTRLTVT.

The chain has TRBV9 and TRBJ1-1; no firm D call. V was cut by 3 bases and J by 3 bases, with 6 bases left in between. The CDR3 is 12 residues long. Per the germline V gene, CDR1 is SGDLS and CDR2 is YYNGEE. The DNA for the CDR3 is TGTGCCAGCAGCGCCGTCCACACTGAAGCTTTCTTT. This codes for CASSAVHTEAFF.

This clone was recorded a few times. V and J are TRBV4-3 and TRBJ2-3; TRBD2 is a possible D gene (5 bases). V was pared by 2 bases and J by 6 bases, with 9 bases between. CDR3 size: 13 residues. From germline, CDR1 is LGHNA and CDR2 YSLEER. The CDR3 region has the DNA TGCGCCAGCAGCCAATTTAGCGCTGATACGCAGTATTTT. It specifies CASSQFSADTQYF.